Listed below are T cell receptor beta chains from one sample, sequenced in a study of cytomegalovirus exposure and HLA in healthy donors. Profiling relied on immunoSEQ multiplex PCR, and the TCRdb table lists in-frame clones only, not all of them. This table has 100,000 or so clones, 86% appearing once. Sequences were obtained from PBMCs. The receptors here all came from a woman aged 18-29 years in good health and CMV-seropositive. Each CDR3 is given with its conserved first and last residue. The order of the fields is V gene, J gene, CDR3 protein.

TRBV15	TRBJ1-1	CATSRDRLNEAFF
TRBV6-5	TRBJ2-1	CASGPGGTYNEQFF
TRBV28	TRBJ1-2	CASSFPDSLDGYTF
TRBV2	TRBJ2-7	CASRQSGTPGLSYEQYF
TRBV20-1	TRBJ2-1	CSATRAGEQFF
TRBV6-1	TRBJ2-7	CASSEAVGQGGYEQYF
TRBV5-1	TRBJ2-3	CASSWGWGLPSTDTQYF
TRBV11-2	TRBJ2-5	CASSLAGGHQETQYF
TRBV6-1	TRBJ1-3	CASSERDRIHSGNTIYF
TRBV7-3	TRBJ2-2	CASSLLRNTGELFF
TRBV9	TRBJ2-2	CASSVREKSYTGELFF
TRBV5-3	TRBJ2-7	CARSAPTGHSYEQYF
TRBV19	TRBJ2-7	CASSTFGTGDFYEQYF
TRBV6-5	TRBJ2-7	CASRGRRGEQYF
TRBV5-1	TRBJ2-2	CASSRTSRGELFF
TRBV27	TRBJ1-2	CASSESHRSVYGYTF
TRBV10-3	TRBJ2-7	CAISNSPYEQYF
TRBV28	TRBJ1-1	CASSSFIEGELTEAFF
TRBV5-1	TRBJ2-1	CASSPETSSYNEQFF
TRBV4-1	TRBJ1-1	CASSQAPRGGGGAFF
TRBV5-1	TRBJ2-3	CASSPGQGLKTDTQYF
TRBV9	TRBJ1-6	CASSPPGGYSPLHF
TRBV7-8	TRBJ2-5	CASSLELAFQRETQYF
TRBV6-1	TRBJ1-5	CASSEFGGEQPQHF
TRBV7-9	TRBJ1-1	CASSSGVANTEAFF
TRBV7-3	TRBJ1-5	CASSHRTSEGDQPQHF
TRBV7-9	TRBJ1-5	CASSSTSRQPQHF
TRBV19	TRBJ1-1	CASHRTLDTNANTEAFF
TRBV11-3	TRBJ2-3	CASSFFSADTQYF
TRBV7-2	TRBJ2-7	CASSLARRGDYEQYF
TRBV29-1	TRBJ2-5	CSGAGTEEETQYF
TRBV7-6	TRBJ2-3	CASSLAGGTITDTQYF
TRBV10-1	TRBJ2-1	CASSPAGGTDNEQFF
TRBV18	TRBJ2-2	CASSPPSSTGELFF
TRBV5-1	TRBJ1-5	CASSLDVRGSGPQHF
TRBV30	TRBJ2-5	CAWSPTLDSTSQYF
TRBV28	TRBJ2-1	CASIPARGLAGAYNEQFF
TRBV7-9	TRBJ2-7	CASSLAGSYEQYF
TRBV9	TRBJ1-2	CASSVTGVARGTF
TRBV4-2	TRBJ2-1	CASSQMVSEQFF
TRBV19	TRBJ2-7	CASSAGTGQGEQYF